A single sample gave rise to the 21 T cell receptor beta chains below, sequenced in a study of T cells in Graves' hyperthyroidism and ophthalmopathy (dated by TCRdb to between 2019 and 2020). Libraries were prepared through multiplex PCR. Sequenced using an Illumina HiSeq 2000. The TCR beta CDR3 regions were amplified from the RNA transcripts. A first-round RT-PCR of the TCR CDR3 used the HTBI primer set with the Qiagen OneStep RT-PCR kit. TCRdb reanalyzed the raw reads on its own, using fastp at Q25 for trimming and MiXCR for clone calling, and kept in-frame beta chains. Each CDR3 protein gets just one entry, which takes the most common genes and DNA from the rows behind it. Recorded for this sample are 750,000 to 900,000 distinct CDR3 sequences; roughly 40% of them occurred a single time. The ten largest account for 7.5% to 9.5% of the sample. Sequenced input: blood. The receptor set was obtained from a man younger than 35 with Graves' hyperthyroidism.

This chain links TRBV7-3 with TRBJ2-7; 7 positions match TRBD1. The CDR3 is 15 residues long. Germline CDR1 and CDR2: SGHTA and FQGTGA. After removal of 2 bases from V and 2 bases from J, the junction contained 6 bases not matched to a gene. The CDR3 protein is CASSLAPDRTYEQYF. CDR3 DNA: TGTGCCAGCAGCTTAGCCCCGGACAGGACCTACGAGCAGTACTTC.

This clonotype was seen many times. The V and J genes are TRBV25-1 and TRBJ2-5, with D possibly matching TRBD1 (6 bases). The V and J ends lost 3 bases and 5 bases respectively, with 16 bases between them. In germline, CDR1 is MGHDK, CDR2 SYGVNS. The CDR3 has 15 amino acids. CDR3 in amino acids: CASSEDSTNGETQYF. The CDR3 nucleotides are TGTGCCAGCAGTGAGGACAGCACAAACGGGGAGACCCAGTACTTC.

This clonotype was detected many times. CDR3 in amino acids: CASSPTGSNGYTF. CDR3 coding DNA: TGTGCCAGTAGCCCGACAGGGTCTAATGGCTACACCTTC. The chain is built from TRBV19 and TRBJ1-2, with 7 bases that match TRBD1. V shed 6 bases, J shed 6 bases, and the junction held 7 bases outside the gene matches. The CDR3 is made up of 13 amino acids. Germline V gene lookup returns CDR1 LNHDA and CDR2 SQIVND (reference sequence).

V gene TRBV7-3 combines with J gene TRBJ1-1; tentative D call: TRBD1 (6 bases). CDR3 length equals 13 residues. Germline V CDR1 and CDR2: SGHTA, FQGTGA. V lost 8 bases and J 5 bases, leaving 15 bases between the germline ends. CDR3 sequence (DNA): TGTGCCAGCGGCCTCACAGGGAATACTGAAGCTTTCTTT. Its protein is CASGLTGNTEAFF.

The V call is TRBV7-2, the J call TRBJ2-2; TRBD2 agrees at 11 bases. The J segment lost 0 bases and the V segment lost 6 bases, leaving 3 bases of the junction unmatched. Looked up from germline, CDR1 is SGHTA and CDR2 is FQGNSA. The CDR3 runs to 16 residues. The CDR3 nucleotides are TGTGCCAGCAGACCGACTAGCGGGGCGAACACCGGGGAGCTGTTTTTT. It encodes CASRPTSGANTGELFF.

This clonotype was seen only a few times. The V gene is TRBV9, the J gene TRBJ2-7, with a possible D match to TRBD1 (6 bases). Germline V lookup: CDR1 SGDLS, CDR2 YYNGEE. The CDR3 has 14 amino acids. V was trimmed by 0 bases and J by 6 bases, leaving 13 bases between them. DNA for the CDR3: TGTGCCAGCAGCGTAGCCCAGGGGATGGGCGAGCAGTACTTC. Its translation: CASSVAQGMGEQYF.

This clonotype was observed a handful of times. The chain's CDR3 is CASSGEVRAYEQYF. The CDR3 DNA is TGTGCCAGCAGCGGGGAAGTCCGAGCCTACGAGCAGTACTTC. This chain joins TRBV2 and TRBJ2-7; perhaps TRBD2 as D (5 bases). The V gene's germline CDR1 is SNHLY and CDR2 FYNNEI. The V gene lost 6 bases and the J gene lost 2 bases, with 14 bases spanning the gap. The length of the CDR3 is 14 residues.

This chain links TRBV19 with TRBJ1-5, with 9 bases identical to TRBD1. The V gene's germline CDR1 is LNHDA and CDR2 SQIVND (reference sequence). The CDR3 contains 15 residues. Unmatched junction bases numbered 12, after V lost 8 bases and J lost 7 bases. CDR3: CASAWDRADIQPQHF. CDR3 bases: TGTGCCAGTGCCTGGGACAGGGCAGACATACAGCCCCAGCATTTT.

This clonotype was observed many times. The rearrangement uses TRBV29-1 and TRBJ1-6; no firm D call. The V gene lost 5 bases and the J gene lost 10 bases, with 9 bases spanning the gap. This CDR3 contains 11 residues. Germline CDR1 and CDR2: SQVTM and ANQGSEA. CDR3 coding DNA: TGCAGCGTTCCGGGGAAATCACCCCTCCACTTT. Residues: CSVPGKSPLHF.

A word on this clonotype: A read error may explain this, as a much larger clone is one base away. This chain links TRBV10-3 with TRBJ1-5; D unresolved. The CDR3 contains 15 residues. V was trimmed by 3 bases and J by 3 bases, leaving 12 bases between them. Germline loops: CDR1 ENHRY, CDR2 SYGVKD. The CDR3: CAISDLRGLNQPQHF. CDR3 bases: TGTGCCATCAGTGATTTACGGGGTCTCAATCAGCCCCAGCATTTT.

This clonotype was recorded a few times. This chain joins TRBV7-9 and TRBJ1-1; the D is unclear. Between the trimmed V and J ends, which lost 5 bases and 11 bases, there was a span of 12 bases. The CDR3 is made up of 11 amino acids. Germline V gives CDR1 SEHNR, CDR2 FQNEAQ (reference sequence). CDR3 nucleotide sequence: TGTGCCAGCAGCGTGCAGAAACCGGCTTTCTTT. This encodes CASSVQKPAFF.

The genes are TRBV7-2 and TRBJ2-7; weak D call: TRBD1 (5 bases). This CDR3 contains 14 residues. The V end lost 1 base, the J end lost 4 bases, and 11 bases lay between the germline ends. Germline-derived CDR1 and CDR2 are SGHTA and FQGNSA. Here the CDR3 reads CASSLGQIYYEQYF. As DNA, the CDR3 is TGTGCCAGCAGCTTAGGACAGATTTATTACGAGCAGTACTTC.

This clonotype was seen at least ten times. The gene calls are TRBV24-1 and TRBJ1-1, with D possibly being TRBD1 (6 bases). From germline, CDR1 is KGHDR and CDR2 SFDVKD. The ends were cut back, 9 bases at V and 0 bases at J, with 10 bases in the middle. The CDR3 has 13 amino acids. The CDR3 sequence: CATAKGVNTEAFF. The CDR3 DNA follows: TGTGCCACCGCCAAGGGGGTGAACACTGAAGCTTTCTTT.

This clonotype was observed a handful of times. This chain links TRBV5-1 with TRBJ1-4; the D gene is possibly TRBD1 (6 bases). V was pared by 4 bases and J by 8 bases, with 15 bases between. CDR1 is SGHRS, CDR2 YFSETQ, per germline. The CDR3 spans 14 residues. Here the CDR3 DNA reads TGCGCCAGCAGCCGAGGAGGGGGTGAAGAAAAACTGTTTTTT. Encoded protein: CASSRGGGEEKLFF.

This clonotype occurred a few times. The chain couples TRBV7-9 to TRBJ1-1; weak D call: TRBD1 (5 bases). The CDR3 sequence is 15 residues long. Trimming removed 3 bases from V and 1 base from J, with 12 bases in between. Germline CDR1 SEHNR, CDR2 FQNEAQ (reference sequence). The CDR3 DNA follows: TGTGCCAGCAGCTTGCGGGGGTGGGGGAACACTGAAGCTTTCTTT. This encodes CASSLRGWGNTEAFF.

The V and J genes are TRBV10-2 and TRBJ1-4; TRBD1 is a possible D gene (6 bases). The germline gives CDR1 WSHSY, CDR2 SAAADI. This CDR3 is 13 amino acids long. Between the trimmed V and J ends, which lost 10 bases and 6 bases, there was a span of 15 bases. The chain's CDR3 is CATGTGFYEKLFF. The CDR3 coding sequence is TGCGCCACAGGAACAGGGTTTTATGAAAAACTGTTTTTT.

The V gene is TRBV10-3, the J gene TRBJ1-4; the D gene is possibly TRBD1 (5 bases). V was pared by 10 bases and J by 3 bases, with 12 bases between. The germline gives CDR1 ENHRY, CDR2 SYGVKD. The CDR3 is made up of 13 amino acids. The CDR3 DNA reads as TGTGCCACCCGGGGGTCGGCTAATGAAAAACTGTTTTTT. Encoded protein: CATRGSANEKLFF.

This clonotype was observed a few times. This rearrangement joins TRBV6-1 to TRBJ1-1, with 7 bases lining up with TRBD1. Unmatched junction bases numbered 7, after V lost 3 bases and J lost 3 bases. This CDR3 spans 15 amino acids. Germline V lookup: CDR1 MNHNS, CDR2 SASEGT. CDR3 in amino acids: CASSDGTGADTEAFF. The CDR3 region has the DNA TGTGCCAGCAGTGATGGAACAGGGGCAGACACTGAAGCTTTCTTT.

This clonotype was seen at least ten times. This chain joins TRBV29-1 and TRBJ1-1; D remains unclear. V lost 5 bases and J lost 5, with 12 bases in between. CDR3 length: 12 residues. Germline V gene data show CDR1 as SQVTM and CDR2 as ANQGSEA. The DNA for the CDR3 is TGCAGCGTTCGGTCGGCGGGGACTGAAGCTTTCTTT. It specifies CSVRSAGTEAFF.

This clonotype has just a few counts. The CDR3 DNA follows: TGTGCCAGCAGTCCTCCTCGGTGGACCCAGTACTTC. Amino acid sequence: CASSPPRWTQYF. This chain links TRBV6-1 with TRBJ2-5; D not resolved. Germline V CDR1 and CDR2: MNHNS, SASEGT. V was cut by 5 bases and J by 7 bases, with 11 bases left in between. The CDR3 consists of 12 residues.

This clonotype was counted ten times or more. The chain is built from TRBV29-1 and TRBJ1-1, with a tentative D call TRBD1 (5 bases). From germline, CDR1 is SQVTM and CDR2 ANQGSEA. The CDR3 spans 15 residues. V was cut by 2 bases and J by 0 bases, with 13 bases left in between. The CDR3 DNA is TGCAGCGTTGAAAAAGGGGCTGTCGTGAACACTGAAGCTTTCTTT. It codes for CSVEKGAVVNTEAFF.